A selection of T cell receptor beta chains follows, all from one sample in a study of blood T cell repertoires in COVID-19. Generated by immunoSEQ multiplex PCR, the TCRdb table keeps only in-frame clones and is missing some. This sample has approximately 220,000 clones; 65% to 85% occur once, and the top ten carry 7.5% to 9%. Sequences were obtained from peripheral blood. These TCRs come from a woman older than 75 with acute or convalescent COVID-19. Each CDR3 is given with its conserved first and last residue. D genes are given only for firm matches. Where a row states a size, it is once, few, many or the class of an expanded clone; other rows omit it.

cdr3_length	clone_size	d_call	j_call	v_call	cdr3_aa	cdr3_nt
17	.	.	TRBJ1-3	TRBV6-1	CASSEGKRRDGRNTIYF	TGTGCCAGCAGTGAAGGTAAAAGGAGGGACGGAAGAAACACCATATATTTT
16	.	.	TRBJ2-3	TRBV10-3	CAISESRRAATDTQYF	TGTGCCATCAGTGAGTCCCGCAGAGCAGCGACAGATACGCAGTATTTT
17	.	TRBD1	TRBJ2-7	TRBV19	CASSGTSPGQGSYEQYF	TGTGCCAGTAGTGGCACCTCACCGGGACAGGGCTCCTACGAGCAGTACTTC
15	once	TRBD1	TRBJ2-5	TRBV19	CASSIGTGSQETQYF	TGTGCCAGTAGTATCGGGACAGGGAGCCAAGAGACCCAGTACTTC
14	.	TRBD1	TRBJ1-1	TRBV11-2	CASSATDRVVEAFF	TGTGCCAGCAGCGCCACGGACAGGGTGGTTGAAGCTTTCTTT
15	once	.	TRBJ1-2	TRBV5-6	CASSSRRSTNYGYTF	TGTGCCAGCAGCTCTCGGAGGAGCACTAACTATGGCTACACCTTC
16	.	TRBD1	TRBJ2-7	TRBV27	CASSLTVTGIFNEQYF	TGTGCCAGCAGTTTAACCGTGACAGGGATTTTCAACGAGCAGTACTTC
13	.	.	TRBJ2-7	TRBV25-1	CASSEYSSGRQYF	TGTGCCAGCAGTGAATATAGTTCAGGAAGGCAGTACTTC
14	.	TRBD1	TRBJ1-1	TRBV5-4	CASSSNRGQAEAFF	TGTGCCAGCAGCTCGAACAGGGGGCAGGCTGAAGCTTTCTTT
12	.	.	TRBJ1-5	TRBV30	CAWTGAVGPQHF	TGTGCCTGGACCGGTGCGGTGGGGCCCCAGCATTTT
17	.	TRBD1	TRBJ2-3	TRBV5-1	CASSATGASYPTDTQYF	TGCGCCAGCAGCGCTACAGGGGCCTCCTACCCCACAGATACGCAGTATTTT
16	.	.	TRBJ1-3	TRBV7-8	CASSPQGGNSGNTIYF	TGTGCCAGCAGCCCCCAGGGAGGAAACTCTGGAAACACCATATATTTT
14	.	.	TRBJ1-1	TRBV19	CASSTRGRNTEAFF	TGTGCCAGTAGTACTCGAGGGCGGAACACTGAAGCTTTCTTT
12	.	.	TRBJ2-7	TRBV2	CASSASSYEQYF	TGTGCCAGCAGTGCGTCGTCCTACGAGCAGTACTTC
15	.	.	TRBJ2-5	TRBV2	CASTGQQAGWETQYF	TGTGCCAGCACTGGTCAGCAGGCGGGGTGGGAGACCCAGTACTTC
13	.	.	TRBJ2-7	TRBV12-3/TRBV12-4	CASSPSTGTEQYF	TGTGCCAGCAGCCCTTCAACAGGGACCGAGCAGTACTTC
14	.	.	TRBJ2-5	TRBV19	CASSPQGIQETQYF	TGTGCCAGTAGCCCCCAGGGTATCCAAGAGACCCAGTACTTC
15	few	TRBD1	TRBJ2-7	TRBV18	CASSPSGQVVNEQYF	TGTGCCAGCTCACCCTCGGGACAGGTCGTTAACGAGCAGTACTTC
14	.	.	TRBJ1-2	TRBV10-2	CASSESAVINGYTF	TGCGCCAGCAGTGAGTCGGCAGTGATCAATGGCTACACCTTC
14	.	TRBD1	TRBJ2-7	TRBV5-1	CASSPGTGAYEQYF	TGCGCCAGCAGCCCGGGGACAGGGGCCTACGAGCAGTACTTC
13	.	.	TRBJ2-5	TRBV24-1	CATSDFGRETQYF	TGTGCCACCAGTGATTTTGGGAGGGAGACCCAGTACTTC
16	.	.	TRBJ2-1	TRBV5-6	CASSLGGPSSYNEQFF	TGTGCCAGCAGCCTCGGGGGGCCGAGCTCCTACAATGAGCAGTTCTTC
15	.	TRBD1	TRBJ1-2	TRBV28	CASRPGQGPWRGYTF	TGTGCCAGCAGACCGGGACAGGGGCCCTGGAGGGGCTACACCTTC
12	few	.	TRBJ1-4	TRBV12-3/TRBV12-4	CASGHLNEKLFF	TGTGCCAGCGGACACCTTAATGAAAAACTGTTTTTT
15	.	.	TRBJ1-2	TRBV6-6	CASSRTGYGDYGYTF	TGTGCCAGCAGTCGAACAGGGTATGGGGACTATGGCTACACCTTC
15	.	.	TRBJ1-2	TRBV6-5	CASSYSTRGSYGYTF	TGTGCCAGCAGTTACTCGACCAGGGGTAGCTATGGCTACACCTTC
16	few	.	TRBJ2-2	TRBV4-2	CASSQRQVSNTGELFF	TGTGCCAGCAGCCAAAGACAGGTCTCGAACACCGGGGAGCTGTTTTTT
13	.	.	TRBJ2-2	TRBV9	CASSAVGTGELFF	TGTGCCAGCAGCGCAGTTGGCACCGGGGAGCTGTTTTTT
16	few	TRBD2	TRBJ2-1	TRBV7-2	CASSLAVGGSYNEQFF	TGTGCCAGCAGCTTAGCGGTCGGGGGGTCCTACAATGAGCAGTTCTTC
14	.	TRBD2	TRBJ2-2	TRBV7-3	CASSRGTSAGELFF	TGTGCCAGCAGCCGAGGGACTAGTGCCGGGGAGCTGTTTTTT
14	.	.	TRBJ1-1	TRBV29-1	CSVEFPGQYTEAFF	TGCAGCGTTGAATTCCCTGGGCAGTACACTGAAGCTTTCTTT
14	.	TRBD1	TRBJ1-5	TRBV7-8	CASSWDRVFQPQHF	TGTGCCAGCAGTTGGGACAGGGTTTTTCAGCCCCAGCATTTT
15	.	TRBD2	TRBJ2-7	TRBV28	CASSSRLAGKGEQYF	TGTGCCAGCAGTTCCCGGCTAGCGGGGAAGGGCGAGCAGTACTTC
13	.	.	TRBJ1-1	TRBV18	CASSPSRDTEAFF	TGTGCCAGCTCACCAAGCAGGGATACTGAAGCTTTCTTT
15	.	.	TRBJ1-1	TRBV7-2	CASSLAPGTGAEAFF	TGTGCCAGCAGCTTAGCCCCAGGGACTGGAGCTGAAGCTTTCTTT
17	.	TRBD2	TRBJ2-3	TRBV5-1	CASSTTPTSGSTDTQYF	TGCGCCAGCAGTACGACTCCGACTAGCGGGAGCACAGATACGCAGTATTTT
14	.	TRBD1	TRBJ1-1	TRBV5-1	CASSGQGAGTEAFF	TGCGCCAGCAGCGGACAGGGGGCAGGTACTGAAGCTTTCTTT
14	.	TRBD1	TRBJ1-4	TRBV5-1	CASSSRTGDEKLFF	TGCGCCAGCAGTTCAAGGACAGGGGATGAAAAACTGTTTTTT
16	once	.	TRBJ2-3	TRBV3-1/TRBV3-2	CASSQPGLGSTDTQYF	TGTGCCAGCAGCCAGCCGGGATTGGGTAGCACAGATACGCAGTATTTT
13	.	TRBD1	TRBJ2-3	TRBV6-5	CATRQGSPDTQYF	TGTGCCACCCGACAGGGTTCTCCAGATACGCAGTATTTT
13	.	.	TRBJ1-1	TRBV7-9	CASSLGTDTEAFF	TGTGCCAGCAGCTTAGGGACAGACACTGAAGCTTTCTTT
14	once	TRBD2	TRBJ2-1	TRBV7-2	CASSLWREGLEQFF	TGTGCCAGCAGCTTATGGCGGGAGGGCCTCGAGCAGTTCTTC